This is a list of T cell receptor beta chains from one sample in a study of T-cell reconstitution after alpha-beta-depleted transplantation in children. TCRdb reprocessed the PCR reads with MiXCR, giving one entry per CDR3 protein. The data contain 190,000 or so distinct CDR3 sequences, 14% to 15% of them singletons. The sequences come from PBMCs from the stem cell graft donor, collected from the stem cell graft. These receptors were obtained from a human donor who donated a stem cell graft to a child with acute lymphoblastic leukemia. Both conserved end residues are part of each CDR3.

v_call: TRBV10-2
j_call: TRBJ2-3
cdr3_aa: CASSERLAGVSDTQYF

v_call: TRBV5-1
j_call: TRBJ2-7
cdr3_aa: CASSSRQGLGQGHEQYF

v_call: TRBV5-1
j_call: TRBJ2-1
cdr3_aa: CASSLQTVSNNEQFF

v_call: TRBV13
j_call: TRBJ2-6
cdr3_aa: CASSRGTGVSGANVLTF

v_call: TRBV12-3/TRBV12-4
j_call: TRBJ2-6
cdr3_aa: CASSELWSSGANVLTF

v_call: TRBV15
j_call: TRBJ1-1
cdr3_aa: CATSRGNTEAFF

v_call: TRBV28
j_call: TRBJ2-1
cdr3_aa: CASRGTPGNEQFF

v_call: TRBV11-3
j_call: TRBJ2-2
cdr3_aa: CASTRLAGNTGELFF

v_call: TRBV20-1
j_call: TRBJ1-2
cdr3_aa: CSAARDSNYGYTF

v_call: TRBV5-1
j_call: TRBJ1-4
cdr3_aa: CASSAELGEKLFF

v_call: TRBV6-1
j_call: TRBJ2-2
cdr3_aa: CASILGGGRTGELFF

v_call: TRBV6-2/TRBV6-3
j_call: TRBJ2-7
cdr3_aa: CASKRHGYYEQYF

v_call: TRBV12-3/TRBV12-4
j_call: TRBJ1-4
cdr3_aa: CASSPGAPGGELFF

v_call: TRBV5-1
j_call: TRBJ1-1
cdr3_aa: CASSLGGIRNTEAFF

v_call: TRBV5-1
j_call: TRBJ2-2
cdr3_aa: CASSLSGGTGELFF

v_call: TRBV20-1
j_call: TRBJ2-7
cdr3_aa: CSARDYKAGISYEQYF

v_call: TRBV5-1
j_call: TRBJ2-1
cdr3_aa: CASSLVHSARSYNEQFF

v_call: TRBV27
j_call: TRBJ2-5
cdr3_aa: CASSLGGTGFETQYF

v_call: TRBV7-8
j_call: TRBJ1-1
cdr3_aa: CASSGRQGADTEAFF

v_call: TRBV6-1
j_call: TRBJ1-6
cdr3_aa: CASSRPWDRQDSPLHF

v_call: TRBV12-3/TRBV12-4
j_call: TRBJ1-2
cdr3_aa: CASSPQGEAGYGYTF

v_call: TRBV6-4
j_call: TRBJ2-1
cdr3_aa: CASSDPRTSGRARNEQFF

v_call: TRBV18
j_call: TRBJ2-7
cdr3_aa: CASSLGPSEQYF

v_call: TRBV24-1
j_call: TRBJ2-5
cdr3_aa: CATSDLLTETQYF

v_call: TRBV10-3
j_call: TRBJ2-2
cdr3_aa: CAISGRDTGELFF

v_call: TRBV5-1
j_call: TRBJ2-5
cdr3_aa: CASSLALDGTQYF

v_call: TRBV10-3
j_call: TRBJ2-7
cdr3_aa: CAISDRGQTYEQYF

v_call: TRBV28
j_call: TRBJ2-1
cdr3_aa: CASSFIGLAKAYNEQFF

v_call: TRBV6-1
j_call: TRBJ2-7
cdr3_aa: CASSAEGTYEQYF

v_call: TRBV10-1
j_call: TRBJ2-1
cdr3_aa: CASSNGYNEQFF

v_call: TRBV20-1
j_call: TRBJ2-2
cdr3_aa: CSARDLAVRGTGELFF

v_call: TRBV5-1
j_call: TRBJ2-2
cdr3_aa: CASSLSPGRDTGELFF

v_call: TRBV20-1
j_call: TRBJ1-5
cdr3_aa: CSALARGIGQPQHF

v_call: TRBV3-1
j_call: TRBJ2-5
cdr3_aa: CASSQVAADGKTQYF

v_call: TRBV27
j_call: TRBJ2-7
cdr3_aa: CASSFRSGPDYEQYF

v_call: TRBV12-3/TRBV12-4
j_call: TRBJ2-5
cdr3_aa: CASSSWRNQETQYF

v_call: TRBV5-1
j_call: TRBJ2-7
cdr3_aa: CASSLGVRGIYEQYF

v_call: TRBV29-1
j_call: TRBJ1-1
cdr3_aa: CSVVEGWGTEAFF

v_call: TRBV5-1
j_call: TRBJ1-1
cdr3_aa: CASSLSPKNTEAFF

v_call: TRBV4-1
j_call: TRBJ1-5
cdr3_aa: CASSHQPRGRLSNQPQHF

v_call: TRBV6-1
j_call: TRBJ2-3
cdr3_aa: CASRTGTRINTDTQYF

v_call: TRBV5-1
j_call: TRBJ2-3
cdr3_aa: CASTFLGTQYF

v_call: TRBV11-3
j_call: TRBJ2-1
cdr3_aa: CASTSSGQRRIDEQFF

v_call: TRBV5-4
j_call: TRBJ2-3
cdr3_aa: CASSLVAVGGDTQYF